This entry features one TCR beta chain sequence. Antigen: not known. This record belongs to a study of T cells in tuberculosis. In the study overall: Sequenced TCRs come from CD1B-GMM tetramer-binding T cells.

There are 16 residues in the CDR3. Germline V gene lookup returns CDR1 SGDLS and CDR2 YYNGEE. Trimming cost V 4 bases and J 7 bases; bases outside gene matches: 9. Study findings and constraints: Smaller alpha distances in active tuberculosis partly reflected shorter CDR3-alpha lengths.

Profiled with immunoSEQ multiplex PCR; TCRdb holds only in-frame clones, not every one. The top ten hold roughly 2.5% of the sample, which has roughly 34,000 clones, nearly 97% seen once. Unsorted cryopreserved PBMC were sequenced, averaging around 99,000 T cells per clinical donor. This clonotype originated in a donor under 30 with latent tuberculosis or without tuberculosis infection. The chain is built from TRBV9 and TRBJ2-2, with TRBD2 identical over 11 bases. The sequencing input was PBMCs. CDR3 protein: CASSTPSGGLSGELFF. The CDR3 DNA reads as TGTGCCAGCAGCACCCCTAGCGGGGGGTTGAGCGGGGAGCTGTTTTTT.